These 14 T cell receptor beta chains were sequenced from one sample in a study of blood T cells in healthy people across ages. Sample-barcoded 5' priming and a J-beta primer mix drove a second PCR of about 6 to 12 cycles. TCRdb redid the calling of the 5' RACE reads with MiXCR, one entry per CDR3 protein. The table shows about 930,000 distinct CDR3 sequences, with 25% to 30% occurring only once. This same sample was also taken into another study, of T cells of mothers and their children.

Sequencing was carried out using blood. The receptors stem from a woman aged 40 to 50 in good health.

V is TRBV9 and J is TRBJ2-7; the D is unclear. CDR3 length: 12 amino acids. Trimming removed 0 bases from V and 7 bases from J, with 8 bases in between. Germline assignment: CDR1 SGDLS and CDR2 YYNGEE. The CDR3 here is CASSVDFLEQYF. Here the CDR3 DNA reads TGTGCCAGCAGCGTAGATTTCTTGGAGCAGTACTTC.

This clonotype was recorded a few times. The rearrangement uses TRBV4-1 and TRBJ1-4; D is uncertain. The V gene's germline CDR1 is MGHRA and CDR2 YSYEKL. Trimming removed 1 base at V and 2 bases at J, with 14 bases between. The CDR3 loop spans 17 amino acids. The CDR3 nucleotides read TGCGCCAGCAGCCAAGCCCGGGTCAGGATTACTAATGAAAAACTGTTTTTT. Translation: CASSQARVRITNEKLFF.

This rearrangement joins TRBV18 to TRBJ2-2, with D unresolved. V lost 3 bases and J lost 1, with 9 bases in between. This CDR3 is 15 amino acids long. CDR1 is KGHSH, CDR2 LQKENI, per germline. The CDR3 sequence is CASSPAAGNTGELFF. The DNA for the CDR3 is TGTGCCAGCTCACCCGCTGCAGGGAACACCGGGGAGCTGTTTTTT.

This chain connects TRBV5-1 to TRBJ2-5, with unresolved D. Between the trimmed V and J ends, which lost 0 bases and 13 bases, there was a span of 19 bases. Germline V gene data show CDR1 as SGHRS and CDR2 as YFSETQ. CDR3 length equals 14 residues. This CDR3 is CASSLGAANNEPYF. DNA for the CDR3: TGCGCCAGCAGCTTGGGGGCAGCCAACAATGAGCCGTACTTC. Looking up the rest from reference TRBV5-1 and TRBJ2-5 gives the full variable domain: KAGVTQTPRYLIKTRGQQVTLSCSPISGHRSVSWYQQTPGQGLQFLFEYFSETQRNKGNFPGRFSGRQFSNSRSEMNVSTLELGDSALYLCASSLGAANNEPYFGPGTRLLVL.

There are many counts of this clonotype. The gene calls are TRBV5-1 and TRBJ2-5; D uncertain. Trimming took 4 bases from V and 0 from J, leaving 19 bases between them. Germline assignment: CDR1 SGHRS and CDR2 YFSETQ. CDR3 length: 17 amino acids. DNA of the CDR3: TGCGCCAGCAGCGATCCCTCGTGGTACGCAGACCAAGAGACCCAGTACTTC. It is translated as CASSDPSWYADQETQYF. The full variable domain, rest sourced from reference TRBV5-1 and TRBJ2-5, is KAGVTQTPRYLIKTRGQQVTLSCSPISGHRSVSWYQQTPGQGLQFLFEYFSETQRNKGNFPGRFSGRQFSNSRSEMNVSTLELGDSALYLCASSDPSWYADQETQYFGPGTRLLVL.

The chain joins TRBV6-6 to TRBJ2-3; no clear D gene. This CDR3 contains 12 residues. Germline V gene sequence: CDR1 MNHNY, CDR2 SVGAGI (reference sequence). The germline V and J ends were trimmed by 6 bases and 4 bases, with 8 bases remaining between them. This CDR3 reads CASRLGPDTQYF. CDR3 DNA sequence: TGTGCCAGCAGACTCGGACCAGATACGCAGTATTTT.

In this sample, this clonotype turned up many times. V is TRBV9 and J is TRBJ2-1; 9 bases line up with TRBD2. V was clipped by 4 bases and J by 5 bases; unmatched bases: 7. CDR1 is SGDLS and CDR2 is YYNGEE in the germline V gene. This CDR3 is built from 15 residues. In nucleotides, the CDR3 is TGTGCCAGCAGCCTCAGAGCGGGGGGTAACAATGAGCAGTTCTTC. Residues: CASSLRAGGNNEQFF.

This clonotype has more than one count but fewer than ten. This chain uses TRBV5-1 with TRBJ2-1; 7 positions agree with TRBD1. J gave up 2 bases and V 1 base, and 6 bases lay outside the gene matches. CDR3 size: 16 residues. Germline CDR1 is SGHRS and CDR2 is YFSETQ. Written as DNA, the CDR3 is TGCGCCAGCAGCTTGACGCCCGGGACAGCCTACAATGAGCAGTTCTTC. The encoded protein is CASSLTPGTAYNEQFF.

This clonotype was recorded at least ten times. This chain links TRBV28 with TRBJ2-7, with 9 bases fitting TRBD1. Germline loops: CDR1 MDHEN, CDR2 SYDVKM. V lost 5 bases to trimming and J lost 1 base; unmatched junction nucleotides: 6. This CDR3 has 15 amino acids. Written as DNA, the CDR3 is TGTGCCAGCAGTCCCTCGGGACAGGGTTCCTACGAGCAGTACTTC. Translating gives CASSPSGQGSYEQYF.

This clonotype has a handful of counts. Sequence at one end of the junction differs from germline and may be a read error. This chain links TRBV10-3 with TRBJ2-7, with a tentative D call TRBD2 (6 bases). Per germline, CDR1 ENHRY and CDR2 SYGVKD. This CDR3 spans 15 amino acids. The CDR3: CAISRHDGSSYGQYF. For the CDR3, the DNA is TGTGCCATCAGTCGTCATGACGGGAGCTCCTACGGGCAGTACTTC.

A note on this clonotype: Since a much larger clone is just one base distant, this may be a read error. This sequence joins TRBV4-1 and TRBJ1-2, with TRBD1 as a possible D gene (6 bases). Germline lookup yields CDR1 MGHRA and CDR2 YSYEKL. This CDR3 region has 16 residues. Trimming took 4 bases from V and 4 from J, leaving 19 bases between them. The CDR3, as DNA: TGCGCCAGCAGCCGAGATGGATTCGGACAGATCTATGGCTACACCTTC. Translation gives CASSRDGFGQIYGYTF.

With respect to this clonotype: A much larger clone differs from this one at a single base, so this may be a read error. The rearrangement links TRBV6-1 to TRBJ2-4; TRBD1 agrees at 7 bases. Germline CDR1 MNHNS, CDR2 SASEGT. The CDR3 is 14 residues long. CDR3 loop: CASREGQEALEQYF. The CDR3, as DNA: TGTGCCAGCAGGGAAGGACAGGAGGCGTTGGAGCAGTACTTC.

The CDR3 region has the DNA TGTGCCAGCAGGGAGACAGGGGCGACTTACAATGAGCAGTTCTTC. Translated, it gives CASRETGATYNEQFF. V gene TRBV12-3 or TRBV12-4 combines with J gene TRBJ2-1, with TRBD1 matching 8 bases. The junction had 8 bases not matched to a gene; V was cut back by 6 bases and J by 4 bases. There are 15 residues in the CDR3.

V and J are TRBV7-2 and TRBJ2-1; 8 bases match TRBD2. Germline V CDR1 and CDR2: SGHTA, FQGNSA. The CDR3 totals 16 residues. The V and J ends lost 7 bases and 2 bases, in that order; junction bases with no gene match: 10. The CDR3 region has the DNA TGTGCCAGCACTCGGCGGGGGGCGGGGACCTACAATGAGCAGTTCTTC. This codes for CASTRRGAGTYNEQFF.